This record covers a single T cell receptor (beta chain). What this receptor recognizes is not known. At one boundary the junction diverges from the germline segment, which might be a read error. CDR1 and CDR2, looked up from the germline V gene, are SGHAT and FQNNGV. The CDR3 runs 14 amino acids, cysteine and phenylalanine included. This entry keeps only the CDR3 DNA: 42 bases, framed from base 1. Without any cell sorting, total RNA and DNA were extracted together from 20-30 mg of bulk tissue using the AllPrep DNA/RNA mini kit. Surgical resection was performed in China between November 2015 and 2016 on about five patients with histopathologically diagnosed primary liver carcinoma. At the time of sampling, the patients had chronic HBV infection and had not received any treatment. Five spatially separated regions were sampled per tumor: superior, inferior, left-lateral and right-lateral poles, plus the tumor centre. According to histology, viable tumor cells made up more than 75% of every tumor sample. Pieces of fresh tumor and adjacent tissue were cut in half, with one half kept in RNAlater at -80 degrees C and the other half sent for histology.

This entry belongs to a study of tumor-infiltrating lymphocytes in primary liver carcinoma (dated by TCRdb to about 2017). General notes on the study: Of the five patients (three men and two women, aged 30 to 69 years), four had hepatocellular carcinoma and one had combined HCC and intrahepatic cholangiocarcinoma. To link TCRbeta repertoire diversity with the local molecular phenotype, the roughly 26 tumor region samples were profiled using Agilent mRNA microarrays. A total of approximately 35 specimens from 5 patients, comprising 25 or so tumor regions, 5 adjacent noncancerous liver tissues and 5 peripheral blood samples, were covered by TCRbeta repertoire sequencing. Across five regions of each liver tumor, along with adjacent normal tissue and blood, the study brought together TCRbeta repertoire sequencing, expression microarrays and whole-exome sequencing. The five patients had tumors staged T1-T3 N0M0, with maximum diameters ranging from 4.2 to 10 cm. Reproducibility between technical replicate repertoires was high, with correlation coefficients above 0.98 and mean shared-clone rates roughly 0.87. Each sample produced about 3.5 to 7.13 million productive TCRbeta reads, and read depth showed no significant difference between tissue types. Overall study results and their limits: Only the TCR beta chain was sequenced, which likely underestimates true repertoire diversity because unpaired alpha chains were not captured. Just about 7.5-24% of top clones turned up in all five regions of a tumor, which suggests spatial heterogeneity among tumor-infiltrating T cells. Consistent with antigen-driven expansion, pairs of tumor regions showed higher repertoire overlap (mean around 36%) than either tumor-adjacent pairs (around 17%) or tumor-blood pairs (around 14%). Because the samples were bulk and unsorted, CD4+ and CD8+ T cell repertoires could not be compared. The top 250 clones accounted for a significantly greater share of the repertoire in tumors than in blood (p = 0.039). Only 4 or 5 patients were included in the study, and the authors note that the findings should be validated in a larger study.

TCRbeta-specific cDNA was reverse-transcribed from 500 to 550 ng total RNA using a constant-region primer and ProtoScript II reverse transcriptase. The TCRbeta libraries were prepared through three rounds of nested multiplex PCR following a slightly modified ARM-PCR procedure. The first two PCR rounds used multiplex TRBV1-TRBV30 forward primers with a Cbeta reverse primer, each for around 10 cycles. Sample barcodes and Illumina adapters were attached in a final 25-cycle PCR using Deep VentR polymerase. Before sequencing, amplicons between 200 and 500 bp were purified from gel using a QIAquick gel extraction kit. The TCRbeta amplicons were sequenced with 250-bp paired-end reads on an Illumina HiSeq 2500. As for the original processing: Trimmomatic v0.33 was used to quality-trim the reads, and FLASH v1.2.11 was used to merge paired reads so that full CDR3 sequences could be recovered. MiGEC v1.2.1b assigned V, D and J germline segments to the rearranged TCRbeta sequences. Clonotype statistics, along with Shannon-Wiener diversity indices, were calculated using VDJtools v1.0.0. To cut down on sampling bias, every analysis after diversity analysis relied on just the 250 most abundant clonotypes from each sample. In-frame beta chains were kept once TCRdb had trimmed the public reads at Q25 with fastp and called clones with MiXCR. Identical CDR3 proteins give one entry, which carries the most common genes and DNA. The V and J calls here are based on TCRdb, not the publication. In all, the sample holds around 120,000 distinct CDR3 sequences, and about 59% of those were seen once. Around 9% of the sample rests with the top ten.

The sequenced sample consisted of liver tumor tissue from sampling region 1. Reading the label with the study, this specimen's cell subset or site is: tumor region T1, superior pole. Here the chain combines TRBV11-2 and TRBJ2-3; the D gene lacks a confident call. The source of this sequence is a woman in her sixties with primary liver carcinoma and hepatitis B virus infection. The DNA sequence is given as TGTGCCAGCAGCTTACAGCAGAACACAGATACGCAGTTTTTT. It encodes CASSLQQNTDTQFF.